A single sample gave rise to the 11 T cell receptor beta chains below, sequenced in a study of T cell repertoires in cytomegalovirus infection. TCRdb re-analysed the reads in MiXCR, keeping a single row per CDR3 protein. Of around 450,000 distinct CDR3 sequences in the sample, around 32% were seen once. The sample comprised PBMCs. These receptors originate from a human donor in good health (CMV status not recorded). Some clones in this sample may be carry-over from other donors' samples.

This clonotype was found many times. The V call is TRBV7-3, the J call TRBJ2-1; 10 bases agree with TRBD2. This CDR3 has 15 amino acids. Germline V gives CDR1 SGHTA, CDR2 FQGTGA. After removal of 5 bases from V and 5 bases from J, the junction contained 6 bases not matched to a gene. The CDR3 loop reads CASSPIAGGNNEQFF. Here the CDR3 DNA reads TGTGCCAGCAGCCCCATAGCGGGGGGTAACAATGAGCAGTTCTTC.

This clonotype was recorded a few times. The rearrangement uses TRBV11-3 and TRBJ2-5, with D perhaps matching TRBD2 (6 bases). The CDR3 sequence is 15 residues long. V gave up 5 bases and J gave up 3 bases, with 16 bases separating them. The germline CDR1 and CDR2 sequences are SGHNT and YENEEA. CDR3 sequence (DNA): TGTGCCAGCAGCCCCCAGCCGGGACTTAAAGAGACCCAGTACTTC. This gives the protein CASSPQPGLKETQYF. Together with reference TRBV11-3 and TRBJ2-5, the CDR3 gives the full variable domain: EAGVVQSPRYKIIEKKQPVAFWCNPISGHNTLYWYLQNLGQGPELLIRYENEEAVDDSQLPKDRFSAERLKGVDSTLKIQPAELGDSAVYLCASSPQPGLKETQYFGPGTRLLVL.

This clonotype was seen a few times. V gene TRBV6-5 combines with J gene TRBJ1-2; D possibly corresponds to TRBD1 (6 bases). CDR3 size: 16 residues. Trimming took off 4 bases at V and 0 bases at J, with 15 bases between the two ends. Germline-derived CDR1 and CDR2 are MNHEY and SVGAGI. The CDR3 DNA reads TGTGCCAGCAGTTCGGTGGGGGGCAAATCTAACTATGGCTACACCTTC. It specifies CASSSVGGKSNYGYTF.

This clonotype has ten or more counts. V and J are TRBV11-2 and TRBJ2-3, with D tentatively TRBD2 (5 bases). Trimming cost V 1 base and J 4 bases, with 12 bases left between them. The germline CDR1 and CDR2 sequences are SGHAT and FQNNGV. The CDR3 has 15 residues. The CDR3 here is CASSLALAFSDTQYF. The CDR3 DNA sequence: TGTGCCAGCAGCTTAGCCTTAGCGTTCTCAGATACGCAGTATTTT. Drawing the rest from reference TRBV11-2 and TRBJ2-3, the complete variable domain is EAGVAQSPRYKIIEKRQSVAFWCNPISGHATLYWYQQILGQGPKLLIQFQNNGVVDDSQLPKDRFSAERLKGVDSTLKIQPAKLEDSAVYLCASSLALAFSDTQYFGPGTRLTVL.

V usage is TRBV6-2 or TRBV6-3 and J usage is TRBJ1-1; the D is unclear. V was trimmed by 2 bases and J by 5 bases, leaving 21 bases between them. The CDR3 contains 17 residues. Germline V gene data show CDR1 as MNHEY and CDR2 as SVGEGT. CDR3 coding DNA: TGTGCCAGCAGTTACCTCCAAGGTAAACGTCTTTGGACTGAAGCTTTCTTT. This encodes CASSYLQGKRLWTEAFF.

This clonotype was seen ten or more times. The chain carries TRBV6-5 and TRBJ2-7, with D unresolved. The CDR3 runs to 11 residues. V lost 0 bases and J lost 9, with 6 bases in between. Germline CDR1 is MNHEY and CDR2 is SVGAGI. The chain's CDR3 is CASSYSKRQYF. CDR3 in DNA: TGTGCCAGCAGTTACTCAAAAAGGCAGTACTTC.

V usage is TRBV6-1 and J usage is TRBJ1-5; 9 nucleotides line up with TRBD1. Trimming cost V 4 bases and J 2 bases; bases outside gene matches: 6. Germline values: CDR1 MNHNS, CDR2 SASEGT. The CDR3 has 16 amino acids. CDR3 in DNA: TGTGCCAGCAGTGTGGGGACAGGGTTAGGCAATCAGCCCCAGCATTTT. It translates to CASSVGTGLGNQPQHF.

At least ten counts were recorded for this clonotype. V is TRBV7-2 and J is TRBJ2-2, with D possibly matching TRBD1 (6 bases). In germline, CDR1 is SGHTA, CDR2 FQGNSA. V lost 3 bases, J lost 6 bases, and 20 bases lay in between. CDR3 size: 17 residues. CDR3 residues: CASSLVQGGAFAGELFF. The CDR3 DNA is TGTGCCAGCAGCTTGGTACAGGGCGGTGCATTCGCCGGGGAGCTGTTTTTT.

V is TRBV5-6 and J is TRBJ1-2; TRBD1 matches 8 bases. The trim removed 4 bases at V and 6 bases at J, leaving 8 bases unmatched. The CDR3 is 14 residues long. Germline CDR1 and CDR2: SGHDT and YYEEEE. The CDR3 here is CASSHPTGVDGYTF. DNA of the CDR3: TGTGCCAGCAGCCATCCGACAGGGGTGGATGGCTACACCTTC.

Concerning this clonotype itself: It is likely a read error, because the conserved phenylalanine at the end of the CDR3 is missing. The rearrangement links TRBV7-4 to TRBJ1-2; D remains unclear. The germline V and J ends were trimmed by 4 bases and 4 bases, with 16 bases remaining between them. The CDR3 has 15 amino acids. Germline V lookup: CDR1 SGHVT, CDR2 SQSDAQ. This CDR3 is CASSSAAGVPYGYTL. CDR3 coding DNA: TGTGCCAGCAGCTCAGCTGCAGGTGTCCCCTATGGCTACACCTTA.

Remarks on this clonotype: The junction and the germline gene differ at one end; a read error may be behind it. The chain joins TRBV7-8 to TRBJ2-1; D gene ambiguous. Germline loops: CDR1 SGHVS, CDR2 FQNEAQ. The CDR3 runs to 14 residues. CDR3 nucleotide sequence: TGTGCCAGCAGCCCGGGTCTACTACATAATGATCAGTTCTTC. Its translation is CASSPGLLHNDQFF.